The rows below give T cell receptor beta chains drawn from one sample of a study of T cells in Graves' hyperthyroidism and ophthalmopathy. One entry per CDR3 protein, called by TCRdb with MiXCR from the multiplex PCR reads. The sample holds 750,000 to 950,000 distinct CDR3 sequences; about two fifths are singletons and the top ten take around 9.3%. What was sequenced was blood. These receptors originate from a man between 18 and 29 years old with Graves' hyperthyroidism. The CDR3 runs from the conserved cysteine through the conserved F or W. Fields, in order: J gene, clone size, V gene, D gene, CDR3 DNA, CDR3 protein. A D gene is named only where the DNA matches it firmly. Where a row states a size, it is once, few, many or the class of an expanded clone; other rows omit it.

j_call: TRBJ2-1
clone_size: -
v_call: TRBV7-9
d_call: -
cdr3_nt: TGTGCCAGCAGCTCGGACGGAATCGGATACAATGAGCAGTTCTTC
cdr3_aa: CASSSDGIGYNEQFF

j_call: TRBJ1-1
clone_size: many
v_call: TRBV7-2
d_call: -
cdr3_nt: TGTGCCAGCAGCTTGGGGTTGCAGCTCATGAACACTGAAGCTTTCTTT
cdr3_aa: CASSLGLQLMNTEAFF

j_call: TRBJ2-7
clone_size: few
v_call: TRBV2
d_call: -
cdr3_nt: TGTGCCAGCATTAGGGGGGAGCGGATAACCTACGAGCAGTACTTC
cdr3_aa: CASIRGERITYEQYF

j_call: TRBJ2-7
clone_size: -
v_call: TRBV29-1
d_call: -
cdr3_nt: TGCAGCGTTGAAGGAATTCTCTCAAGCGGTACCTACGAGCAGTACTTC
cdr3_aa: CSVEGILSSGTYEQYF

j_call: TRBJ1-3
clone_size: -
v_call: TRBV29-1
d_call: -
cdr3_nt: TGCAGCTTGCCCAGTCTCTCTGGAAACACCATATATTTT
cdr3_aa: CSLPSLSGNTIYF

j_call: TRBJ1-5
clone_size: -
v_call: TRBV25-1
d_call: -
cdr3_nt: TGTCCCGGCAGTTATCAGCCCCAGCATTTT
cdr3_aa: CPGSYQPQHF

j_call: TRBJ1-5
clone_size: -
v_call: TRBV11-2
d_call: -
cdr3_nt: TGTGCCAGCAGCTTAGATGTGGGGGATAGCAATCAGCCCCAGCATTTT
cdr3_aa: CASSLDVGDSNQPQHF

j_call: TRBJ1-6
clone_size: few
v_call: TRBV7-2
d_call: -
cdr3_nt: TGTGCCAGCAGCTCAGTCGCGGGATATAATTCACCCCTCCACTTT
cdr3_aa: CASSSVAGYNSPLHF

j_call: TRBJ2-5
clone_size: few
v_call: TRBV7-2
d_call: TRBD1
cdr3_nt: TGTGCCAGCAGCTTAGTGGGTGGGACAGGGGCAGGGGAGACCCAGTACTTC
cdr3_aa: CASSLVGGTGAGETQYF

j_call: TRBJ2-7
clone_size: few
v_call: TRBV12-3/TRBV12-4
d_call: -
cdr3_nt: TGTGCCAGCACACAGAAGCCCTCGAATCTACGAGCAGTACGGTGTGGGGAGCAGTACTTC
cdr3_aa: CASTQKPSNLRAVRCGEQYF

j_call: TRBJ2-5
clone_size: -
v_call: TRBV29-1
d_call: -
cdr3_nt: TGCAGCAGTTACGCCATACAAGAGACCCAGTACTTC
cdr3_aa: CSSYAIQETQYF

j_call: TRBJ2-7
clone_size: -
v_call: TRBV20-1
d_call: TRBD1
cdr3_nt: TGCAGTGCTAGAGGACAGGGATTTTCCTACGAGCAGTACTTC
cdr3_aa: CSARGQGFSYEQYF

j_call: TRBJ2-2
clone_size: -
v_call: TRBV9
d_call: -
cdr3_nt: TGTGCCAGCAGCGTAGGGGCTGGCGGGGCCCTCGGGGAGCTGTTTTTT
cdr3_aa: CASSVGAGGALGELFF

j_call: TRBJ2-5
clone_size: -
v_call: TRBV7-2
d_call: -
cdr3_nt: TGTGCCAGCACCCCCCGGGGGCAGAGAGAGACCCAGTACTTC
cdr3_aa: CASTPRGQRETQYF

j_call: TRBJ1-2
clone_size: -
v_call: TRBV19
d_call: TRBD1
cdr3_nt: TGTGCCAGTAGCAACCGGGACAGGTCCTATGGCTACACCTTC
cdr3_aa: CASSNRDRSYGYTF

j_call: TRBJ1-1
clone_size: many
v_call: TRBV2
d_call: -
cdr3_nt: TGTGCCAGCAGCGACCTGCCTGGTGGGAGCACTGAAGCTTTCTTT
cdr3_aa: CASSDLPGGSTEAFF

j_call: TRBJ1-5
clone_size: once
v_call: TRBV4-1
d_call: -
cdr3_nt: TGCGCCAGCAGCCAAGCCGGGGACATCTCCAATCAGCCCCAGCATTTT
cdr3_aa: CASSQAGDISNQPQHF

j_call: TRBJ2-7
clone_size: -
v_call: TRBV7-9
d_call: -
cdr3_nt: TGTGCCAGCAGCCGGACAGAGGGCCGAGGGTCCGAGCAGTACTTC
cdr3_aa: CASSRTEGRGSEQYF

j_call: TRBJ1-1
clone_size: -
v_call: TRBV7-2
d_call: -
cdr3_nt: TGTGCCGGCAGCTTAGTGGTGTCGGGGGCTTTCTTT
cdr3_aa: CAGSLVVSGAFF

j_call: TRBJ1-4
clone_size: few
v_call: TRBV7-6
d_call: -
cdr3_nt: TGTGCCAGCAGCTTAATGGGAACTAATGAAAAACTGTTTTTT
cdr3_aa: CASSLMGTNEKLFF

j_call: TRBJ1-1
clone_size: -
v_call: TRBV25-1
d_call: -
cdr3_nt: TGTGCCAGCAGAGTCACGAACACGGAAGCTTTCTTT
cdr3_aa: CASRVTNTEAFF

j_call: TRBJ1-2
clone_size: many
v_call: TRBV15
d_call: TRBD1
cdr3_nt: TGTGCCACCAGCAGTCCGACAGGGGTGTATGGCTACACCTTC
cdr3_aa: CATSSPTGVYGYTF

j_call: TRBJ1-5
clone_size: -
v_call: TRBV19
d_call: -
cdr3_nt: TGTGCCAGTAGTATTTCGGGGCAGGGGAATCAGCCCCAGCATTTT
cdr3_aa: CASSISGQGNQPQHF

j_call: TRBJ2-6
clone_size: -
v_call: TRBV6-2/TRBV6-3
d_call: -
cdr3_nt: TGTGCCAGCAGCCCCGGGGGAGGCTATTCTGGGGCCAACGTCCTGACTTTC
cdr3_aa: CASSPGGGYSGANVLTF

j_call: TRBJ2-6
clone_size: many
v_call: TRBV29-1
d_call: -
cdr3_nt: TGCAGCGTCGGACCCTCTGGGGCCAACGTCCTGACTTTC
cdr3_aa: CSVGPSGANVLTF

j_call: TRBJ1-5
clone_size: few
v_call: TRBV6-1
d_call: -
cdr3_nt: TGTGCCAGCACCCGGGATCGAGCGGGGCCCCAGCATTTT
cdr3_aa: CASTRDRAGPQHF

j_call: TRBJ2-2
clone_size: few
v_call: TRBV9
d_call: -
cdr3_nt: TGTGCCAGCAGCGTAGGGGGGGGCACGAGGGAGCTGTTTTTT
cdr3_aa: CASSVGGGTRELFF